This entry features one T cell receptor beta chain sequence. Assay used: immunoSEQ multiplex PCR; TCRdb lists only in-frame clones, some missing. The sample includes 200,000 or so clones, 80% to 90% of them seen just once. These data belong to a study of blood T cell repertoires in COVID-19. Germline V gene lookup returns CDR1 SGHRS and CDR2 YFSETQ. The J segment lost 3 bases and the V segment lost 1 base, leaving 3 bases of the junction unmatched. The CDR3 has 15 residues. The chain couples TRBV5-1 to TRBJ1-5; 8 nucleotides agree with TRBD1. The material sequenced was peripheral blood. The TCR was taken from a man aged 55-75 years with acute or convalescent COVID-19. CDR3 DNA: TGCGCCAGCAGCTTGACAGGGGGTAACAATCAGCCCCAGCATTTT. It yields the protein CASSLTGGNNQPQHF.